Below, one T cell receptor beta chain is given with its context. These data belong to a study of cytomegalovirus exposure and HLA in healthy donors. Trimming at V came to 6 bases and at J to 8 bases, leaving 12 bases not matched to a gene. This CDR3 is built from 14 residues. Germline assignment: CDR1 SQVTM and CDR2 ANQGSEA. Vbeta (60) and Jbeta (13) primers were used in the PCR. The protocol was immunoSEQ multiplex PCR, while the TCRdb copy is restricted to in-frame clones and leaves out a portion. The data show around 75,000 clones, and the top ten clones hold roughly 0.9%. The sequencing sample was made of PBMCs. The chain carries TRBV29-1 and TRBJ1-4; 7 positions agree with TRBD1. This sequence originates from a boy aged 5-17 years in good health and CMV-seronegative. CDR3 loop: CSVDTGAGNEKLFF. The CDR3 DNA reads as TGCAGCGTCGACACAGGGGCCGGTAACGAAAAACTGTTTTTT.